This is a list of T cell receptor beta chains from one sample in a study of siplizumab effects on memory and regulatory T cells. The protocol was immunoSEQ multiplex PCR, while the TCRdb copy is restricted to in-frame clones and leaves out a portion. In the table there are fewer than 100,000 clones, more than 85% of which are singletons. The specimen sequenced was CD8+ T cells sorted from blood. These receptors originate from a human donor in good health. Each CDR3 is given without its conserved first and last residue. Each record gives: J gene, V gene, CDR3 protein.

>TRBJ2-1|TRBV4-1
ASSSGLNNEQF
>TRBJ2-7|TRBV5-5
ASSRGQHYEQY
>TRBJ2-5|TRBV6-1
ATLATGVRLETQY
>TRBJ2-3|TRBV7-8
ASSLRRRGGGITDTQY
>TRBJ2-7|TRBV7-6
ASSLGWPGRGIDEQY
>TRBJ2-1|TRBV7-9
ASTTGLANEQF
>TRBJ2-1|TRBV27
ASSLSASGQHNEQF
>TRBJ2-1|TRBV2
ASSEFKGLTYNEQF
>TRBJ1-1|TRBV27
ASSLSGTGNTEAF
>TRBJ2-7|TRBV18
ASSPPIRDEQY
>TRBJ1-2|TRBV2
ASSEALLPTRDYGYT
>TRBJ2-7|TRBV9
ARWTEPYEQY
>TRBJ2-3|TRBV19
ASRAFSKTSGSGDTQY
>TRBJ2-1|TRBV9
ASSLRTGQYNEQF
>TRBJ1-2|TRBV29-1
SGTQGDNYGYT
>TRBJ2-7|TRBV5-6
ASSLDGRVTYEQY
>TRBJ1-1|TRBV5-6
ASSLGTGPLEAF
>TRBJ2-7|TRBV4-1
ASSPRTGDAYEQY
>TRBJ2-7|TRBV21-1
ASSKALEGRTSGTYFYEQY
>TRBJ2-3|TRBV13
ASSRTGAYTDTQY
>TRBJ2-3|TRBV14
ASSPPLADTQY
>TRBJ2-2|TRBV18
ASSPDYRTGELF
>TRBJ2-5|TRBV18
ASSPPDRVYQETQY